The 20 T cell receptor beta chains below were found in one sample sequenced in a study of blood T cell repertoires in COVID-19. Measured with immunoSEQ multiplex PCR; TCRdb has only the in-frame clones, and not every one. The repertoire holds some 60,000 clones, with around 84% as singletons. The material sequenced was peripheral blood. The receptors stem from a man in his 70s with acute or convalescent COVID-19.

Here the CDR3 DNA reads TGTGCCAGCAGTCACTACAGGGGTCATAACACCGGGGAGCTGTTTTTT. It specifies CASSHYRGHNTGELFF. V is TRBV27 and J is TRBJ2-2; 7 bases line up with TRBD1. V dropped 5 bases and J dropped 2; count of bases not matched to a gene: 8. The CDR3 consists of 16 residues. The germline gives CDR1 MNHEY, CDR2 SMNVEV (reference sequence).

The J gene is TRBJ1-6, the V gene TRBV6-5; TRBD1 agrees at 8 bases. V lost 8 bases, J lost 10 bases, and 1 base stayed unmatched. CDR3 length: 11 residues. Germline values: CDR1 MNHEY, CDR2 SVGAGI. The CDR3 is CASGQGSPLHF. CDR3 nucleotides: TGTGCCAGCGGACAGGGATCACCCCTCCACTTT.

The chain carries TRBV19 and TRBJ1-2, with D possibly TRBD1 on 5 matching bases. The V end was cut by 6 bases, the J end by 7 bases, with 12 bases between. CDR1 is LNHDA, CDR2 SQIVND, per germline (reference sequence). CDR3 length: 12 residues. The CDR3 nucleotides read TGTGCCAGTAGCTGGCAGGGAAGTGGCTACACCTTC. The encoded protein is CASSWQGSGYTF.

This rearrangement joins TRBV18 to TRBJ1-4; D may be TRBD1 (5 bases). CDR1 KGHSH and CDR2 LQKENI come from the germline V gene. There are 17 residues in the CDR3. Trimming removed 3 bases at V and 2 bases at J, with 16 bases between. CDR3 in amino acids: CASSPMNYGGTNEKLFF. The DNA of the CDR3 is TGTGCCAGCTCACCCATGAATTATGGGGGGACTAATGAAAAACTGTTTTTT.

V is TRBV7-8 and J is TRBJ2-3, with 13 bases matching TRBD2. The CDR3 has 16 amino acids. The germline V gene has CDR1 SGHVS and CDR2 FQNEAQ. V lost 6 bases, J lost 1 base, and 4 bases stayed unmatched. The CDR3 reads CASSQGTSGGTDTQYF. The DNA of the CDR3 is TGTGCCAGCAGTCAGGGGACTAGCGGGGGCACAGATACGCAGTATTTT.

On this clone: One end of the junction varies from germline; a read error may be responsible. The same CDR3 is also encoded by other DNA sequences in this sample. The chain employs TRBV10-3 and TRBJ2-7, with a weak D call TRBD1 (7 bases). Germline CDR1 and CDR2: ENHRY and SYGVKD. CDR3 size: 14 residues. CDR3 in amino acids: CAISAQQGRYEQYF. The CDR3 DNA reads as TGTGCCATCAGTGCCCAACAGGGGAGGTACGAGCAATACTTC.

This sequence joins TRBV5-5 and TRBJ2-4, with D possibly matching TRBD1 (5 bases). Germline V gives CDR1 SGHKS, CDR2 YYEKEE (reference sequence). The CDR3 contains 15 residues. With 2 bases removed from V and 6 bases from J, the gap between germline ends came to 15 bases. The CDR3 coding sequence is TGTGCCAGCAGCTTTAAGGCCAGGGAAGGAAACATTCAGTACTTC. It codes for CASSFKAREGNIQYF.

The chain has TRBV11-3 and TRBJ1-1, with D unresolved. CDR3 length: 13 residues. V lost 6 bases and J lost 1, with 9 bases in between. Per germline, CDR1 SGHNT and CDR2 YENEEA. The CDR3 nucleotides read TGTGCCAGCAGAGAGGGCAGGAACACTGAAGCTTTCTTT. This sequence encodes CASREGRNTEAFF. The complete variable domain, with remaining parts taken from reference TRBV11-3 and TRBJ1-1, reads EAGVVQSPRYKIIEKKQPVAFWCNPISGHNTLYWYLQNLGQGPELLIRYENEEAVDDSQLPKDRFSAERLKGVDSTLKIQPAELGDSAVYLCASREGRNTEAFFGQGTRLTVV.

The chain joins TRBV5-1 to TRBJ1-2; D not certain. The V gene lost 1 base and the J gene lost 9 bases, with 13 bases spanning the gap. Germline CDR1 is SGHRS and CDR2 is YFSETQ. This CDR3 is built from 13 residues. The chain's CDR3 is CASSLSGDGSYTF. As DNA, the CDR3 is TGCGCCAGCAGCTTGAGCGGCGATGGAAGCTACACCTTC.

The CDR3 here is CASSLLQGHEQYF. The CDR3, as DNA: TGTGCCAGCAGCTTGTTACAGGGCCACGAGCAGTACTTC. The V call is TRBV7-9, the J call TRBJ2-7; weak D call: TRBD1 (6 bases). The ends were cut back, 3 bases at V and 5 bases at J, with 11 bases in the middle. From germline, CDR1 is SEHNR and CDR2 FQNEAQ (reference sequence). The CDR3 length is 13 residues.

This clone occurred once. The V gene is TRBV9, the J gene TRBJ1-1, with 7 bases lining up with TRBD1. V dropped 0 bases and J dropped 6; count of bases not matched to a gene: 5. The length of the CDR3 is 14 residues. The germline V gene encodes CDR1 SGDLS and CDR2 YYNGEE. The DNA of the CDR3 is TGTGCCAGCAGCGTAGGTAATACAGGGGCTGAAGCTTTCTTT. Residues: CASSVGNTGAEAFF. The complete variable domain, with remaining parts taken from reference TRBV9 and TRBJ1-1, reads DSGVTQTPKHLITATGQRVTLRCSPRSGDLSVYWYQQSLDQGLQFLIQYYNGEERAKGNILERFSAQQFPDLHSELNLSSLELGDSALYFCASSVGNTGAEAFFGQGTRLTVV.

This clone was seen once. The chain recombines TRBV3-1 (or the pseudogene TRBV3-2) with TRBJ1-2, with 10 bases identical to TRBD1. This CDR3 is built from 14 residues. V lost 3 bases, J lost 8 bases, and 6 bases stayed unmatched. Germline CDR1 and CDR2: LGHDT and YNNKEL (reference sequence). The CDR3 sequence: CASSQRQGARGYTF. As DNA, the CDR3 is TGTGCCAGCAGCCAGCGACAGGGGGCCCGGGGCTACACCTTC.

The rearrangement joins TRBV7-9 to TRBJ2-3; TRBD1 is a possible D gene (5 bases). The CDR3 is 15 residues long. V shed 2 bases and J shed 4 bases, with 13 bases lying between them. Germline values: CDR1 SEHNR, CDR2 FQNEAQ (reference sequence). The CDR3 protein is CASSLRGSGADTQYF. CDR3 nucleotide sequence: TGTGCCAGCAGCTTAAGGGGCAGTGGGGCAGATACGCAGTATTTT.

This rearrangement joins TRBV2 to TRBJ1-1, with D unresolved. The CDR3 totals 13 residues. Germline V gene data show CDR1 as SNHLY and CDR2 as FYNNEI. Trimming removed 8 bases at V and 10 bases at J, with 20 bases between. The CDR3 DNA follows: TGTGCCAGCGCCTTACTGAGGCTCGAAGGAGCTTTCTTT. As protein: CASALLRLEGAFF.

J is TRBJ1-1 and V is TRBV10-1, with 10 bases that match TRBD1. This CDR3 region has 14 residues. The V gene end was trimmed by 6 bases and the J gene end by 2 bases; junction bases not matched to a gene: 3. The germline V gene encodes CDR1 WNHNN and CDR2 SYGVQD (reference sequence). CDR3 coding DNA: TGCGCCAGCAGAAGGGACAGGGGAAACACTGAAGCTTTCTTT. It translates to CASRRDRGNTEAFF.

The chain carries TRBV5-6 and TRBJ2-7, with D unresolved. V was pared by 5 bases and J by 0 bases, with 12 bases between. Germline loops: CDR1 SGHDT, CDR2 YYEEEE. The CDR3 has 14 residues. CDR3 loop: CASSYRFDSYEQYF. The CDR3, as DNA: TGTGCCAGCAGTTATAGATTTGACTCCTACGAGCAGTACTTC.

This clone has more than one count but fewer than ten. V usage is TRBV19 and J usage is TRBJ1-2; TRBD1 might be the D (5 bases). Germline V CDR1 and CDR2: LNHDA, SQIVND (reference sequence). CDR3 size: 13 residues. Deletions cut 9 bases from V and 2 bases from J, with 13 bases between. The CDR3 coding sequence is TGTGCCAGCCGATGGGGCAGAAACTATGGCTACACCTTC. Encoded protein: CASRWGRNYGYTF.

The chain employs TRBV6-5 and TRBJ2-7; perhaps TRBD1 as D (6 bases). The germline V gene encodes CDR1 MNHEY and CDR2 SVGAGI. This CDR3 has 15 amino acids. The V end was cut by 8 bases, the J end by 0 bases, with 17 bases between. CDR3 in amino acids: CASGKGHLGSYEQYF. The CDR3 DNA sequence: TGTGCCAGCGGTAAGGGACACCTTGGCTCCTACGAGCAGTACTTC.

The V call is TRBV7-9, the J call TRBJ1-4, with 8 bases aligning to TRBD1. The CDR3 is made up of 14 amino acids. From germline, CDR1 is SEHNR and CDR2 FQNEAQ (reference sequence). V shed 5 bases, J shed 6 bases, and the junction held 5 bases outside the gene matches. CDR3 amino acids: CASSPDRVDEKLFF. The CDR3 DNA follows: TGTGCCAGCAGCCCGGACAGGGTGGATGAAAAACTGTTTTTT.

The chain couples TRBV6-4 to TRBJ1-2; D is perhaps TRBD1 (6 bases). The V gene lost 7 bases and the J gene lost 5 bases, with 20 bases spanning the gap. Germline values: CDR1 MRHNA, CDR2 SNTAGT. This CDR3 has 15 residues. The CDR3 loop reads CASTPYSGTLYGYTF. Here the CDR3 DNA reads TGTGCCAGCACCCCCTATTCCGGGACACTTTATGGCTACACCTTC.